The 9 T cell receptor beta chains given below trace back to one sample, sequenced in a study of radiation and T cells in renal cell carcinoma. Time point noted: blood 4 weeks post-SBRT, at nephrectomy. Specified treatment: 15 Gy SBRT to primary tumor, nephrectomy 4 weeks later. Produced via immunoSEQ multiplex PCR; TCRdb's table is partial and in-frame only. The repertoire holds approximately 65,000 clones, with roughly 80% as singletons. The sequenced sample was blood, obtained from a patient whose treatment included radiotherapy and nephrectomy. The origin of the receptors is a man aged 60-69 years with renal cell carcinoma.

The J gene is TRBJ2-7, the V gene TRBV7-2; 8 nucleotides agree with TRBD1. Germline assignment: CDR1 SGHTA and CDR2 FQGNSA. Unmatched junction bases numbered 5, after V lost 4 bases and J lost 0 bases. This CDR3 is 15 amino acids long. The CDR3, as DNA: TGTGCCAGCAGCTACGGGACAGGTCGCTCCTACGAGCAGTACTTC. Translated: CASSYGTGRSYEQYF.

J is TRBJ1-1 and V is TRBV18, with TRBD1 identical over 9 bases. Germline CDR1 is KGHSH and CDR2 is LQKENI. This CDR3 region has 16 residues. The ends lost 3 bases at V and 0 bases at J; junction bases unmatched: 5. This CDR3 reads CASSPGTGNMNTEAFF. The CDR3 region has the DNA TGTGCCAGCTCACCTGGGACAGGGAACATGAACACTGAAGCTTTCTTT.

This clone has a handful of counts. The genes are TRBV19 and TRBJ1-3; TRBD1 aligns across 11 bases. This CDR3 is 17 amino acids long. The J segment lost 0 bases and the V segment lost 3 bases, leaving 4 bases of the junction unmatched. Germline assignment: CDR1 LNHDA and CDR2 SQIVND (reference sequence). In nucleotides, the CDR3 is TGTGCCAGTAGTATGTGGACAGGGGGCGCCTCTGGAAACACCATATATTTT. Residues: CASSMWTGGASGNTIYF.

This chain connects TRBV7-2 to TRBJ2-2; TRBD1 matches at 7 bases. Germline assignment: CDR1 SGHTA and CDR2 FQGNSA. Germline trimming cut 5 bases from V and 9 bases from J; bases unmatched to any gene: 6. The length of the CDR3 is 13 residues. Here the CDR3 DNA reads TGTGCCAGCAGCCCCTTGGACAGGTGGGAGCTGTTTTTT. Translated, it gives CASSPLDRWELFF.

This chain connects TRBV9 to TRBJ1-5, with a tentative D call TRBD1 (6 bases). The V end was cut by 0 bases, the J end by 6 bases, with 13 bases between. The CDR3 contains 15 residues. Per the germline V gene, CDR1 is SGDLS and CDR2 is YYNGEE. CDR3 in DNA: TGTGCCAGCAGCGTAGATCCCGTAGGGGGTCAGCCCCAGCATTTT. It is translated as CASSVDPVGGQPQHF.

The gene calls are TRBV11-3 and TRBJ2-3; 7 nucleotides match TRBD1. J lost 6 bases, V lost 3 bases, and 12 bases had no gene match. Germline V gene sequence: CDR1 SGHNT, CDR2 YENEEA. This CDR3 is built from 16 residues. In nucleotides, the CDR3 is TGTGCCAGCAGCTTGGGAGACAGCGTCAGGGGGGATACGCAGTATTTT. Its translation is CASSLGDSVRGDTQYF. Drawing the rest from reference TRBV11-3 and TRBJ2-3, the complete variable domain is EAGVVQSPRYKIIEKKQPVAFWCNPISGHNTLYWYLQNLGQGPELLIRYENEEAVDDSQLPKDRFSAERLKGVDSTLKIQPAELGDSAVYLCASSLGDSVRGDTQYFGPGTRLTVL.

The chain couples TRBV6-6 to TRBJ1-1, with D possibly TRBD1 on 5 matching bases. The CDR3 has 12 residues. Trimming left V 7 bases short and J 1 base short, with 7 bases between. The germline CDR1 and CDR2 sequences are MNHNY and SVGAGI (reference sequence). The CDR3 DNA follows: TGTGCCAGCACAGGGAGGAACACTGAAGCTTTCTTT. Protein sequence: CASTGRNTEAFF.

This clone has just one count. The chain carries TRBV7-2 and TRBJ2-7; no firm D call. The CDR3 spans 14 residues. V lost 1 base, J lost 3 bases, and 10 bases lay in between. Germline V lookup: CDR1 SGHTA, CDR2 FQGNSA. Written as DNA, the CDR3 is TGTGCCAGCAGCTTAGGGGCAGCCCTCTACGAGCAGTACGTC. Translation gives CASSLGAALYEQYV.

The chain carries TRBV5-1 and TRBJ1-4, with D uncertain. The V gene lost 0 bases and the J gene lost 7 bases, with 13 bases spanning the gap. Germline V gene data show CDR1 as SGHRS and CDR2 as YFSETQ. There are 15 residues in the CDR3. CDR3 bases: TGCGCCAGCAGCTTGGACGGGAACAAAGTTGAAAAACTGTTTTTT. Amino acid sequence: CASSLDGNKVEKLFF.